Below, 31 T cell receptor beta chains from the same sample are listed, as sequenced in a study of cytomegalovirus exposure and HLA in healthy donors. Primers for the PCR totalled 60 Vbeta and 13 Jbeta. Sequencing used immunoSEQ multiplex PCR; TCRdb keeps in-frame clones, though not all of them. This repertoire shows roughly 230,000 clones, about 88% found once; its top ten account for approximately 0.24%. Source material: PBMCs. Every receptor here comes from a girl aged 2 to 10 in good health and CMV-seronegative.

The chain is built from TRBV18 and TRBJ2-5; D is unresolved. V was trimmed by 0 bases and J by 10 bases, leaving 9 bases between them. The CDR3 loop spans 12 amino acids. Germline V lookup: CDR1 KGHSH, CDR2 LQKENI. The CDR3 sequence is CASSPPVKSQYF. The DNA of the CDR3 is TGTGCCAGCTCACCACCGGTAAAGAGCCAGTACTTC.

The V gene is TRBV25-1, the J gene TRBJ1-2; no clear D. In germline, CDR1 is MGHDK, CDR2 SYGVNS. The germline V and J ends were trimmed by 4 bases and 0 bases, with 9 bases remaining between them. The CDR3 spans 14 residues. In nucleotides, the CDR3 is TGTGCCAGCAGTGTGAAGTTAGCTAACTATGGCTACACCTTC. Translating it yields CASSVKLANYGYTF.

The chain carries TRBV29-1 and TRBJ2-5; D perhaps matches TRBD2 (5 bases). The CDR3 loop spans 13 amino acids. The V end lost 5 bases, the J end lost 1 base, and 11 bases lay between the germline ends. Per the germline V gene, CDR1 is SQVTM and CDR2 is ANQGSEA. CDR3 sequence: CSVLMRVQETQYF. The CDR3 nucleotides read TGCAGCGTTCTAATGAGGGTCCAAGAGACCCAGTACTTC.

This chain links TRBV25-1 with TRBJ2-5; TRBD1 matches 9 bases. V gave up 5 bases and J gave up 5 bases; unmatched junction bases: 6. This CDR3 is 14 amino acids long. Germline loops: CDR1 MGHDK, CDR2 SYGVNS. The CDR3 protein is CASSPAQGAETQYF. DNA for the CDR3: TGTGCCAGCAGTCCCGCACAGGGGGCTGAGACCCAGTACTTC.

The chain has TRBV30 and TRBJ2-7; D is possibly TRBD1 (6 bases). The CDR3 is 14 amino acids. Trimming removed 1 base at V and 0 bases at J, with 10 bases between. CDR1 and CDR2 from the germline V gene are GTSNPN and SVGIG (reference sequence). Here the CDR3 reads CAWSGTGISYEQYF. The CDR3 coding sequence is TGTGCCTGGAGTGGCACAGGGATCTCCTACGAGCAGTACTTC. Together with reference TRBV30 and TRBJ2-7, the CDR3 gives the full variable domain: SQTIHQWPATLVQPVGSPLSLECTVEGTSNPNLYWYRQAAGRGLQLLFYSVGIGQISSEVPQNLSASRPQDRQFILSSKKLLLSDSGFYLCAWSGTGISYEQYFGPGTRLTVT.

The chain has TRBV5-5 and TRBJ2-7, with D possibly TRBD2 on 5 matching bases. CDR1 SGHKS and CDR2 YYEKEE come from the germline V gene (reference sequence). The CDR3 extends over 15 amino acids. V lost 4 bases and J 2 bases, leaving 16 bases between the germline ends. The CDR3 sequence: CASSAQQLATYEQYF. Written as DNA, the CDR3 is TGTGCCAGCAGCGCCCAACAGTTAGCGACCTACGAGCAGTACTTC.

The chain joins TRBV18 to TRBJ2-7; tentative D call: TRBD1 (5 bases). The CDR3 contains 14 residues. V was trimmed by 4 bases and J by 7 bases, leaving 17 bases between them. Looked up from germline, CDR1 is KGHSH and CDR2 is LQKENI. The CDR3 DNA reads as TGTGCCAGCTCACAAGGGCAGGGCTTCAGTGAGCAGTACTTC. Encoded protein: CASSQGQGFSEQYF.

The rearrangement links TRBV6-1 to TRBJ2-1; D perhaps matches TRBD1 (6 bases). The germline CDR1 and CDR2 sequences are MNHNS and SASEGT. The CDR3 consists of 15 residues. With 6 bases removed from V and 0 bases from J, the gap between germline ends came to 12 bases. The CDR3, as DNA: TGTGCCAGCAGCTACAGGGCCCTCTCCTACAATGAGCAGTTCTTC. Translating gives CASSYRALSYNEQFF.

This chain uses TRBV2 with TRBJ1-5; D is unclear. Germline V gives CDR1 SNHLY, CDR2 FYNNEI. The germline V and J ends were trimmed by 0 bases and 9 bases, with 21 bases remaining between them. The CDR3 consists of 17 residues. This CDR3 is CASSEAGLGSDSLPQHF. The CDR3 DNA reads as TGTGCCAGCAGTGAAGCCGGACTGGGAAGCGACTCTCTGCCCCAGCATTTT.

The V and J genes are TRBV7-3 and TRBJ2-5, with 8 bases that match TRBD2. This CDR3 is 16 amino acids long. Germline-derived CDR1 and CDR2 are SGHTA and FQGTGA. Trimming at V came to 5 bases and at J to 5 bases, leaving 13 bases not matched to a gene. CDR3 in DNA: TGTGCCAGCAGCGTTACGGGGGGGTCCCGCATTGAGACCCAGTACTTC. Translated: CASSVTGGSRIETQYF.

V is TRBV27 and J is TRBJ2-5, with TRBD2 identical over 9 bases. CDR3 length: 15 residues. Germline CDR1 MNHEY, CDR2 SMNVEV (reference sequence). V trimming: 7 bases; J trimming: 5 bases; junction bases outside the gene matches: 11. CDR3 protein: CASNPSRGRAETQYF. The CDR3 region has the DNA TGTGCCAGCAACCCCTCTCGCGGGAGGGCGGAGACCCAGTACTTC.

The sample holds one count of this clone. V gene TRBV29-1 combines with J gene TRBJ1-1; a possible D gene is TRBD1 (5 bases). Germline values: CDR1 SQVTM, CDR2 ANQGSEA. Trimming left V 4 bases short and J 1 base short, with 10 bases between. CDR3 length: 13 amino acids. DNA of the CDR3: TGCAGCGTTGGCCTCGGACAGAACACTGAAGCTTTCTTT. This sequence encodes CSVGLGQNTEAFF. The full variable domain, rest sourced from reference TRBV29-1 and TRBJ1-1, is SAVISQKPSRDICQRGTSLTIQCQVDSQVTMMFWYRQQPGQSLTLIATANQGSEATYESGFVIDKFPISRPNLTFSTLTVSNMSPEDSSIYLCSVGLGQNTEAFFGQGTRLTVV.

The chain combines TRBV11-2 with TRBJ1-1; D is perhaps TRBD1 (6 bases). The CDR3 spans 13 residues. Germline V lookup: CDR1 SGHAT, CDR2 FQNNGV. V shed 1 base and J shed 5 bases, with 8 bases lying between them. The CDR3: CASSLGRGTEAFF. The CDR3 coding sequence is TGTGCCAGCAGCTTAGGCAGGGGAACTGAAGCTTTCTTT. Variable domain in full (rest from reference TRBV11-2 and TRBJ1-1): EAGVAQSPRYKIIEKRQSVAFWCNPISGHATLYWYQQILGQGPKLLIQFQNNGVVDDSQLPKDRFSAERLKGVDSTLKIQPAKLEDSAVYLCASSLGRGTEAFFGQGTRLTVV.

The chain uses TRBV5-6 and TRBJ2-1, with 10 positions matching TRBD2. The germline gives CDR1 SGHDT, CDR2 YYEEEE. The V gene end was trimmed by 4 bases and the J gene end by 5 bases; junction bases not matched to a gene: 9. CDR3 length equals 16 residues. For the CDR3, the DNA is TGTGCCAGCAGCGATCTAGCGGGAGAATCCCACAATGAGCAGTTCTTC. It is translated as CASSDLAGESHNEQFF.

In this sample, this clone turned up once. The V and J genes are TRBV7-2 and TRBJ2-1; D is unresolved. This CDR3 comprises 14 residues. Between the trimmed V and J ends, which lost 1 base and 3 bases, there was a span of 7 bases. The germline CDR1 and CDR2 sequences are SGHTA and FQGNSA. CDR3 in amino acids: CASSLGASYNEQFF. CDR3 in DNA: TGTGCCAGCAGCTTAGGGGCGAGCTACAATGAGCAGTTCTTC.

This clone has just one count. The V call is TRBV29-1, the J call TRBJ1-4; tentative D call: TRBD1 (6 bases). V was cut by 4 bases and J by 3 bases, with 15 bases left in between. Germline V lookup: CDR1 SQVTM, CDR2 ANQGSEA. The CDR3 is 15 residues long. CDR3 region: CSVGPGGAPNEKLFF. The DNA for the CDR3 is TGCAGCGTTGGGCCTGGGGGCGCTCCTAATGAAAAACTGTTTTTT.

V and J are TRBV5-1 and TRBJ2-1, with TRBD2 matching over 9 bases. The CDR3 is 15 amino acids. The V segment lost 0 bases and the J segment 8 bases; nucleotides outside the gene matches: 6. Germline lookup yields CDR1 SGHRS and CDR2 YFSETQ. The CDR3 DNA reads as TGCGCCAGCAGCTTGGTAGTTAGCGGGGGAGATGAGCAGTTCTTC. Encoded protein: CASSLVVSGGDEQFF.

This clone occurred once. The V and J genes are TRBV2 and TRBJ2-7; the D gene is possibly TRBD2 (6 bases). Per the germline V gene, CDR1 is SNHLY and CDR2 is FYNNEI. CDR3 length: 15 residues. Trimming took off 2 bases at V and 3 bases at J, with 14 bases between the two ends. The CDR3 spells CASSEPASAYYEQYF. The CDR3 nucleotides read TGTGCCAGCAGTGAACCGGCTAGCGCATACTACGAGCAGTACTTC.

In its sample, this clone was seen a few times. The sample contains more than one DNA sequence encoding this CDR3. The DNA of the CDR3 is TGTGCCAGCAGTTACGGGGGCGGGACTGAAGCTTTCTTT. Its protein product is CASSYGGGTEAFF. The chain links TRBV6-5 to TRBJ1-1, with D possibly being TRBD1 (6 bases). The CDR3 is made up of 13 amino acids. Per germline, CDR1 MNHEY and CDR2 SVGAGI. Trimming cost V 2 bases and J 5 bases, with 9 bases left between them.

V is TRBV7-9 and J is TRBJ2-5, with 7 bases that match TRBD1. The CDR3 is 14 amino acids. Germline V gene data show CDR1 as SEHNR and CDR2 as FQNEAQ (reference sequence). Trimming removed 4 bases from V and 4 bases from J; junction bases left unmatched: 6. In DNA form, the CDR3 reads TGTGCCAGCAGCTCTGACAGGGCTTTAGAGACCCAGTACTTC. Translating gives CASSSDRALETQYF.

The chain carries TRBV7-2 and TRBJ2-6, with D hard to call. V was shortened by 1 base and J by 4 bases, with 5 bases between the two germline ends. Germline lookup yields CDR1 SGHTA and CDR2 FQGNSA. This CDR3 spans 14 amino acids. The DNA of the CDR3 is TGTGCCAGCAGCTTAGATATGGGGGCCAACGTCCTGACTTTC. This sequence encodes CASSLDMGANVLTF.

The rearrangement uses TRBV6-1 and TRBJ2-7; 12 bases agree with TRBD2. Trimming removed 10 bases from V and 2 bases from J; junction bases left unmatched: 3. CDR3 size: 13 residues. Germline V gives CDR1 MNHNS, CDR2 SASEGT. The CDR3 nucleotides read TGTGCCACCGGACTAGCGGGGCCCTACGAGCAGTACTTC. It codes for CATGLAGPYEQYF.

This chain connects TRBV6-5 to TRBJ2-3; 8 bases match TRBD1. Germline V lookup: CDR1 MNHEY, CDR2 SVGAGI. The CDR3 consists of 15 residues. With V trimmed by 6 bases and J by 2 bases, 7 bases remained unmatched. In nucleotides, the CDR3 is TGTGCCAGCAGCCTCCAGGGGGCGCCCACAGATACGCAGTATTTT. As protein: CASSLQGAPTDTQYF.

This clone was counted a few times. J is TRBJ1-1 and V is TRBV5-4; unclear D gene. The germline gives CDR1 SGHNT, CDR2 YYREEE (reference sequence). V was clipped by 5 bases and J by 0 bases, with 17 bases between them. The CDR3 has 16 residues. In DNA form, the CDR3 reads TGTGCCAGCAGTATGAGGGCCTTCCCTATGAACACTGAAGCTTTCTTT. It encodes CASSMRAFPMNTEAFF. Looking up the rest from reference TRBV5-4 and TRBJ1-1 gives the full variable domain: ETGVTQSPTHLIKTRGQQVTLRCSSQSGHNTVSWYQQALGQGPQFIFQYYREEENGRGNFPPRFSGLQFPNYSSELNVNALELDDSALYLCASSMRAFPMNTEAFFGQGTRLTVV.

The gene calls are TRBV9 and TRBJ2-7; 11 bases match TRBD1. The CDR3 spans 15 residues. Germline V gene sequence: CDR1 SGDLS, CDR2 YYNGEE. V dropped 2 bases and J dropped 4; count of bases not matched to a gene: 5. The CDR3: CASSVGQGASYEQYF. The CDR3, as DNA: TGTGCCAGCAGCGTCGGACAGGGGGCTAGTTACGAGCAGTACTTC. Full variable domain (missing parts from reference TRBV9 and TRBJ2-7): DSGVTQTPKHLITATGQRVTLRCSPRSGDLSVYWYQQSLDQGLQFLIQYYNGEERAKGNILERFSAQQFPDLHSELNLSSLELGDSALYFCASSVGQGASYEQYFGPGTRLTVT.

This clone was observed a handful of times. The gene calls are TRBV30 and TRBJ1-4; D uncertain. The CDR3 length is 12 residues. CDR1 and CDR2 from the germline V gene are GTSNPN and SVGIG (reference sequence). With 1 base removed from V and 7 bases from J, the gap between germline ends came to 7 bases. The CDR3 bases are TGTGCCTGGAGTGGACTTCGTGAAAAACTGTTTTTT. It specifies CAWSGLREKLFF. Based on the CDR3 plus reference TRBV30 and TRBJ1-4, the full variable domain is SQTIHQWPATLVQPVGSPLSLECTVEGTSNPNLYWYRQAAGRGLQLLFYSVGIGQISSEVPQNLSASRPQDRQFILSSKKLLLSDSGFYLCAWSGLREKLFFGSGTQLSVL.

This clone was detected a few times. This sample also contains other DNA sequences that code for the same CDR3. This chain's CDR3 is CASSSGLASTDTQYF. The DNA of the CDR3 is TGCGCCAGCAGCTCTGGACTAGCTAGCACAGATACGCAGTATTTT. The chain links TRBV5-1 to TRBJ2-3; 8 bases are a match to TRBD2. V lost 3 bases to trimming and J lost 0 bases; unmatched junction nucleotides: 3. This CDR3 is 15 amino acids long. Germline CDR1 is SGHRS and CDR2 is YFSETQ.

CDR3 amino acids: CSVEALRGGPYNEQFF. CDR3 in DNA: TGCAGCGTTGAAGCCCTAAGGGGTGGCCCCTACAATGAGCAGTTCTTC. The V gene is TRBV29-1, the J gene TRBJ2-1; D possibly corresponds to TRBD1 (5 bases). The CDR3 covers 16 residues. V lost 1 base, J lost 2 bases, and 15 bases lay in between. Germline CDR1 reads SQVTM; CDR2 reads ANQGSEA.

DNA of the CDR3: TGTGCCAGCAGGGGCCCAGATACGCAGTATTTT. Translating gives CASRGPDTQYF. This sequence joins TRBV5-6 and TRBJ2-3; D remains ambiguous. Germline CDR1 reads SGHDT; CDR2 reads YYEEEE. CDR3 length: 11 amino acids. With 5 bases removed from V and 4 bases from J, the gap between germline ends came to 5 bases.

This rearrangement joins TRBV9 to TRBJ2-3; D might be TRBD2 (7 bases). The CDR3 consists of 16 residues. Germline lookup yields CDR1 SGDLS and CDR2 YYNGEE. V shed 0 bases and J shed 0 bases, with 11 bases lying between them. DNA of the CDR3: TGTGCCAGCAGCGTAGGGCGGGGGCATAGCACAGATACGCAGTATTTT. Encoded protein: CASSVGRGHSTDTQYF.

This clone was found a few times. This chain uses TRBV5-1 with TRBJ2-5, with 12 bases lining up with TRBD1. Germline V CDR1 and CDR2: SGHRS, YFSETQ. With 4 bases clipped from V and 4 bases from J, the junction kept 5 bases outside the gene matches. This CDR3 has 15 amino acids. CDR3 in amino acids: CASSLGTGGGETQYF. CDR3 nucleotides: TGCGCCAGCAGCCTGGGGACAGGGGGCGGAGAGACCCAGTACTTC.